A selection of T cell receptor beta chains follows, all from one sample in a study of blood T cell repertoires in COVID-19. Method: immunoSEQ multiplex PCR; TCRdb's copy keeps in-frame clones and lacks some. The sample holds about 88,000 clones, 85% to 90% seen once. The specimen was peripheral blood. The source of these receptors is a woman in her seventies with acute or convalescent COVID-19. Both conserved end residues are part of each CDR3. A D gene is named only where the DNA matches it firmly. A row's size may be missing; if present it is once, few, many or a size class.

j_gene,v_gene,abundance,d_gene,CDR3aa,CDR3nt
TRBJ2-5,TRBV7-8,.,TRBD1,CASSLEGTEGTQYF,TGTGCCAGCAGCTTAGAAGGGACAGAGGGGACCCAGTACTTC
TRBJ1-6,TRBV6-5,.,.,CASSYGSTNSPLHF,TGTGCCAGCAGTTACGGCAGTACCAATTCACCCCTCCACTTT
TRBJ2-2,TRBV9,.,TRBD2,CASSSSGRVNTGELFF,TGTGCCAGCTCAAGTAGCGGGAGGGTGAACACCGGGGAGCTGTTTTTT
TRBJ1-1,TRBV5-1,.,TRBD1,CASSHKPGGEDTEAFF,TGCGCCAGCAGTCATAAGCCAGGGGGCGAGGACACTGAAGCTTTCTTT
TRBJ1-2,TRBV30,.,.,CACPISGGLNYGYTF,TGTGCCTGCCCCATTAGCGGGGGGCTGAACTATGGCTACACCTTC
TRBJ1-3,TRBV11-2,.,TRBD1,CASSLVGQGTGNTIYF,TGTGCCAGCAGCTTAGTCGGACAGGGCACTGGAAACACCATATATTTT
TRBJ1-5,TRBV2,.,TRBD1,CASKGTARNQPQHF,TGTGCCAGCAAAGGGACAGCCCGCAATCAGCCCCAGCATTTT
TRBJ1-4,TRBV7-9,.,TRBD1,CASSLSGTGYEKLFF,TGTGCCAGCAGCTTATCCGGGACAGGGTATGAAAAACTGTTTTTT
TRBJ2-2,TRBV13,.,TRBD2,CASSLYGLAGGRTGELFF,TGTGCCAGCAGCCTGTACGGACTAGCGGGGGGGCGCACCGGGGAGCTGTTTTTT
TRBJ1-5,TRBV7-9,.,.,CASSTDGGQPQHF,TGTGCCAGCAGCACCGACGGAGGTCAGCCCCAGCATTTT
TRBJ2-4,TRBV11-2,.,.,CASSLFLNLAKNIQYF,TGTGCCAGCAGCTTATTTTTAAATCTAGCCAAAAACATTCAGTACTTC
TRBJ1-1,TRBV6-1,.,.,CASSENLGANTEAFF,TGTGCCAGCAGTGAAAACCTGGGCGCGAACACTGAAGCTTTCTTT
TRBJ1-1,TRBV12-3/TRBV12-4,.,.,CASSLREGTEAFF,TGTGCCAGCAGTTTAAGGGAGGGGACTGAAGCTTTCTTT
TRBJ2-3,TRBV29-1,once,.,CSGRAPSTDTQYF,TGCAGCGGCCGAGCCCCTAGCACAGATACGCAGTATTTT
TRBJ2-1,TRBV7-8,.,TRBD2,CASSRQSTSGSASYNEQFF,TGTGCCAGCAGCAGACAGTCGACTAGCGGGAGTGCTTCCTACAATGAGCAGTTCTTC
TRBJ1-1,TRBV28,.,TRBD1,CASLTSTGATEAFF,TGTGCCAGCCTAACTTCAACAGGGGCCACTGAAGCTTTCTTT
TRBJ2-1,TRBV6-5,once,.,CASSRTDPYNEQFF,TGTGCCAGCAGTCGGACAGACCCCTACAATGAGCAGTTCTTC